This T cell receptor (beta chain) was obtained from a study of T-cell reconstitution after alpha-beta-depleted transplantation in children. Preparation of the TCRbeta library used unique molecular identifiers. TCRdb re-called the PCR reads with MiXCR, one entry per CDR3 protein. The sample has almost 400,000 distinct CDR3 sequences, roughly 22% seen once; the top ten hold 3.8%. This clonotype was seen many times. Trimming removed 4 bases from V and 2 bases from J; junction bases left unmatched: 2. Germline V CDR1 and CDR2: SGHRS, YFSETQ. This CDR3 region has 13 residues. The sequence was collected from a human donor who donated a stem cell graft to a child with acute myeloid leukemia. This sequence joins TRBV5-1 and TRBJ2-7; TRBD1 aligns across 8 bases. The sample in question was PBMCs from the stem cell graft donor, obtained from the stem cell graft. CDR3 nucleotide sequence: TGCGCCAGCAGCCCGGACAGGGCCTACGAGCAGTACTTC. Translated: CASSPDRAYEQYF.